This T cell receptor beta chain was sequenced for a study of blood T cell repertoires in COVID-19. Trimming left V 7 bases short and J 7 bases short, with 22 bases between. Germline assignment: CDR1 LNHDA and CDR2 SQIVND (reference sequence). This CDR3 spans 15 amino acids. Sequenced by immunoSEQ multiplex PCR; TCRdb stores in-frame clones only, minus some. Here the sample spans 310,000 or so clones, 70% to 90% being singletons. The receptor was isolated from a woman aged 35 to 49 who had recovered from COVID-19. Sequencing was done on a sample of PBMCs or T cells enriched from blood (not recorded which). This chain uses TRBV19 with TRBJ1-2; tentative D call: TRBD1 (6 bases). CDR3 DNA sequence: TGTGCCAGTACCACCCGGACAGCGACAATGGGTGGCTACACCTTC. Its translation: CASTTRTATMGGYTF. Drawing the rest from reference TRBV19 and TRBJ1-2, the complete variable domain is DGGITQSPKYLFRKEGQNVTLSCEQNLNHDAMYWYRQDPGQGLRLIYYSQIVNDFQKGDIAEGYSVSREKKESFPLTVTSAQKNPTAFYLCASTTRTATMGGYTFGSGTRLTVV.